What follows are 24 T cell receptor beta chains derived from one specimen sequenced in a study of T-cell reconstitution after alpha-beta-depleted transplantation in children. Findings and limits, study-wide: By about two months after transplant, alpha-beta T cells reportedly arose from several hundred graft clones that had expanded.

TCRbeta library construction was performed incorporating unique molecular identifiers. MiXCR was run by TCRdb on the PCR reads, yielding one entry per CDR3 protein. The sample holds approximately 32,000 distinct CDR3 sequences, 5.5% to 7% seen once. The antigens of these receptors remain unknown. The input for sequencing was peripheral blood, taken 60 days after TCRalphabeta/CD19-depleted stem cell transplant. These receptors were taken from a child in the first two years of life who had a stem cell transplant for acute myeloid leukemia, so the T cells may come from the graft donor.

This clonotype has ten or more counts. The gene calls are TRBV20-1 and TRBJ1-5; the D gene is possibly TRBD1 (6 bases). Trimming removed 1 base at V and 0 bases at J, with 16 bases between. The CDR3 totals 17 residues. Germline V gives CDR1 DFQATT, CDR2 SNEGSKA (reference sequence). This CDR3 reads CSARVSRGRYSNQPQHF. The CDR3 DNA sequence: TGCAGTGCTAGAGTATCCAGGGGCCGATATAGCAATCAGCCCCAGCATTTT.

At least ten counts were recorded for this clonotype. V is TRBV5-1 and J is TRBJ2-1; D gene unclear. V lost 1 base and J lost 8, with 7 bases in between. The length of the CDR3 is 12 residues. Germline CDR1 and CDR2: SGHRS and YFSETQ. The CDR3 here is CASSLSYYEQFF. CDR3 bases: TGCGCCAGCAGCTTGAGTTACTATGAGCAGTTCTTC.

This clonotype was found many times. The CDR3 DNA reads TGTGCCATCGCCGGGGAAGGGGGCTATGGCTACACCTTC. It codes for CAIAGEGGYGYTF. This rearrangement joins TRBV10-3 to TRBJ1-2, with TRBD1 as a possible D gene (6 bases). The CDR3 spans 13 residues. Germline loops: CDR1 ENHRY, CDR2 SYGVKD. Trimming cost V 8 bases and J 4 bases, with 14 bases left between them.

There are many counts of this clonotype. The rearrangement links TRBV6-1 to TRBJ2-5; TRBD2 agrees at 9 bases. The V gene end was trimmed by 8 bases and the J gene end by 4 bases; junction bases not matched to a gene: 8. The CDR3 consists of 14 residues. Germline CDR1 and CDR2: MNHNS and SASEGT. The chain's CDR3 is CASVGAGGLETQYF. In nucleotides, the CDR3 is TGTGCCAGCGTCGGAGCGGGAGGCTTAGAGACCCAGTACTTC.

This clonotype occurred many times. The rearrangement uses TRBV10-3 and TRBJ1-2; possible D gene TRBD1, 6 bases. The V end lost 5 bases, the J end lost 10 bases, and 23 bases lay between the germline ends. The germline gives CDR1 ENHRY, CDR2 SYGVKD. This CDR3 has 15 amino acids. The CDR3: CAISNPKGRGRYYTF. CDR3 sequence (DNA): TGTGCCATCAGTAACCCCAAGGGCAGGGGTAGATACTACACCTTC.

The chain links TRBV5-1 to TRBJ2-3; D not resolved. V gave up 4 bases and J gave up 6 bases, with 12 bases separating them. This CDR3 comprises 13 residues. Per the germline V gene, CDR1 is SGHRS and CDR2 is YFSETQ. The CDR3 protein is CASSQTPWDTQYF. DNA for the CDR3: TGCGCCAGCAGCCAAACACCCTGGGATACGCAGTATTTT.

This clonotype was counted ten times or more. The chain couples TRBV20-1 to TRBJ2-5, with TRBD1 identical over 9 bases. The J segment lost 3 bases and the V segment lost 3 bases, leaving 17 bases of the junction unmatched. CDR1 and CDR2 from the germline V gene are DFQATT and SNEGSKA (reference sequence). The CDR3 is made up of 18 amino acids. The CDR3 DNA reads TGCAGTGCTAGGAAATTGGGGACAGGGACCCGCCCTAAAGAGACCCAGTACTTC. Protein sequence: CSARKLGTGTRPKETQYF.

There are many counts of this clonotype. The chain couples TRBV10-3 to TRBJ2-1; D gene unclear. Trimming cost V 7 bases and J 9 bases, with 16 bases left between them. This CDR3 contains 13 residues. The germline gives CDR1 ENHRY, CDR2 SYGVKD. CDR3 residues: CAITQGPGGEQFF. The CDR3 region has the DNA TGTGCCATCACTCAAGGTCCGGGTGGTGAGCAGTTCTTC.

A remark on this clonotype: A much larger clonotype is one base distant, so this may be a read error. The chain links TRBV30 to TRBJ2-5; 10 bases agree with TRBD2. This CDR3 is 15 amino acids long. V gave up 2 bases and J gave up 5 bases; unmatched junction bases: 8. Germline V gene lookup returns CDR1 GTSNPN and CDR2 SVGIG (reference sequence). The CDR3, as DNA: TGTGCCTGGAGTCCTCGACTAGCGGGCCATGAGACCCAGTACTTC. Its translation is CAWSPRLAGHETQYF. Full variable domain (outside the CDR3, taken from reference TRBV30 and TRBJ2-5): SQTIHQWPATLVQPVGSPLSLECTVEGTSNPNLYWYRQAAGRGLQLLFYSVGIGQISSEVPQNLSASRPQDRQFILSSKKLLLSDSGFYLCAWSPRLAGHETQYFGPGTRLLVL.

This clonotype was counted ten times or more. J is TRBJ2-1 and V is TRBV2; D gene unclear. The V and J ends lost 7 bases and 3 bases respectively, with 4 bases between them. Germline CDR1 SNHLY, CDR2 FYNNEI. This CDR3 region has 11 residues. The CDR3 here is CASTVYNEQFF. The DNA of the CDR3 is TGTGCCAGCACCGTCTACAATGAGCAGTTCTTC.

This clonotype showed up just a few times. The V and J genes are TRBV13 and TRBJ2-1; 7 bases align to TRBD2. The junction had 7 bases not matched to a gene; V was cut back by 0 bases and J by 8 bases. This CDR3 is 15 amino acids long. The V gene's germline CDR1 is PRHDT and CDR2 FYEKMQ (reference sequence). In DNA, the CDR3 is TGTGCCAGCAGCTTAGGGGCTAGCGGCTTCTATGAGCAGTTCTTC. This gives the protein CASSLGASGFYEQFF.

This clonotype was recorded many times. J is TRBJ1-5 and V is TRBV7-6; maybe TRBD1 (5 bases). Germline V CDR1 and CDR2: SGHVS, FNYEAQ. Trimming removed 5 bases at V and 2 bases at J, with 7 bases between. The CDR3 has 13 amino acids. The CDR3 DNA is TGTGCCAGCAGCCGGGGGGGCAATCAGCCCCAGCATTTT. Its translation: CASSRGGNQPQHF.

This clonotype was observed at least ten times. The chain has TRBV24-1 and TRBJ1-5; 7 bases map to TRBD1. J lost 6 bases, V lost 3 bases, and 7 bases had no gene match. CDR1 is KGHDR and CDR2 is SFDVKD in the germline V gene. This CDR3 region has 15 residues. The CDR3 loop is CATSDRGQVVQPQHF. CDR3 sequence (DNA): TGTGCCACCAGTGATCGAGGACAGGTAGTTCAGCCCCAGCATTTT.

This clonotype was picked up many times. V is TRBV7-2 and J is TRBJ2-1, with TRBD2 matching over 7 bases. The CDR3 covers 15 residues. Germline trimming cut 5 bases from V and 3 bases from J; bases unmatched to any gene: 7. Germline CDR1 and CDR2: SGHTA and FQGNSA. DNA of the CDR3: TGTGCCAGCAGCGGAGGGAGGGGTGGCTACAATGAGCAGTTCTTC. Translating gives CASSGGRGGYNEQFF.

This clonotype came up many times. The chain couples TRBV12-3 or TRBV12-4 to TRBJ1-6; 9 bases are shared with TRBD1. This CDR3 comprises 16 residues. V lost 6 bases to trimming and J lost 3 bases; unmatched junction nucleotides: 6. CDR3 nucleotide sequence: TGTGCCAGCAGCGACAGGGGGAATGTCTATAATTCACCCCTCCACTTT. Its translation: CASSDRGNVYNSPLHF.

This clonotype is labeled medium-sized. The V and J genes are TRBV28 and TRBJ2-5; no definite D call. CDR3 size: 12 residues. V was shortened by 2 bases and J by 6 bases, with 7 bases between the two germline ends. Germline V gene data show CDR1 as MDHEN and CDR2 as SYDVKM. The CDR3 sequence: CASSLTRQTQYF. The CDR3 nucleotides read TGTGCCAGCAGTTTAACGAGACAGACCCAGTACTTC.

The genes are TRBV6-2 or TRBV6-3 and TRBJ2-3, with TRBD2 matching over 10 bases. CDR1 and CDR2 from the germline V gene are MNHEY and SVGEGT. V was clipped by 2 bases and J by 1 base; unmatched bases: 3. There are 16 residues in the CDR3. The chain's CDR3 is CASSYLGLAGTDTQYF. For the CDR3, the DNA is TGTGCCAGCAGTTACCTCGGACTAGCGGGCACAGATACGCAGTATTTT.

This clonotype was picked up many times. The chain is built from TRBV12-3 or TRBV12-4 and TRBJ1-4, with D perhaps matching TRBD1 (5 bases). This CDR3 spans 16 amino acids. V was clipped by 5 bases and J by 8 bases, with 21 bases between them. CDR3 nucleotide sequence: TGTGCCAGCAGTCTCTTGGGGACGTGGGTTGGCGAAAAACTGTTTTTT. This sequence encodes CASSLLGTWVGEKLFF.

This clonotype was picked up a small number of times. The chain has TRBV29-1 and TRBJ2-5, with a weak D call TRBD2 (6 bases). This CDR3 region has 12 residues. Germline lookup yields CDR1 SQVTM and CDR2 ANQGSEA. V lost 2 bases, J lost 7 bases, and 11 bases lay in between. The CDR3 region has the DNA TGCAGCGTTGAACGGCGGGGTGGGACCCAGTACTTC. Its protein product is CSVERRGGTQYF.

In this sample, this clonotype turned up many times. The CDR3 spells CASSFLKSGQETQYF. DNA for the CDR3: TGTGCCAGCAGTTTCCTAAAGTCGGGACAAGAGACCCAGTACTTC. This chain joins TRBV28 and TRBJ2-5; weak D call: TRBD2 (5 bases). Trimming removed 3 bases at V and 2 bases at J, with 13 bases between. The length of the CDR3 is 15 residues. CDR1 is MDHEN and CDR2 is SYDVKM in the germline V gene.

This clonotype has ten or more counts. The rearrangement uses TRBV6-2 or TRBV6-3 and TRBJ2-1; 7 bases fit TRBD2. This CDR3 comprises 21 residues. V was clipped by 0 bases and J by 6 bases; unmatched bases: 23. Per germline, CDR1 MNHEY and CDR2 SVGEGT. The CDR3 is CASSYSAGERKIAPPSNEQFF. As DNA, the CDR3 is TGTGCCAGCAGTTACTCTGCGGGAGAACGCAAAATTGCCCCCCCGAGCAATGAGCAGTTCTTC.

The rearrangement uses TRBV19 and TRBJ1-2, with D maybe TRBD1 (5 bases). Per the germline V gene, CDR1 is LNHDA and CDR2 is SQIVND (reference sequence). Trimming shortened V by 3 bases and J by 0 bases, and 5 bases separated the two germline ends. This CDR3 has 13 residues. The CDR3 here is CASSMTANYGYTF. CDR3 coding DNA: TGTGCCAGTAGTATGACAGCTAACTATGGCTACACCTTC.

This clonotype was found many times. The genes are TRBV7-9 and TRBJ2-1; unclear D gene. CDR3 length: 12 amino acids. Trimming removed 6 bases from V and 10 bases from J, with 13 bases in between. Germline lookup yields CDR1 SEHNR and CDR2 FQNEAQ (reference sequence). CDR3 protein: CASSWNGPEQFF. Here the CDR3 DNA reads TGTGCCAGCAGTTGGAACGGACCAGAGCAGTTCTTC.

This clonotype occurred many times. The chain couples TRBV6-5 to TRBJ2-5; maybe TRBD2 (5 bases). This CDR3 is built from 15 residues. Trimming pared 5 bases from V and 4 bases from J, leaving 17 bases between. Germline CDR1 and CDR2: MNHEY and SVGAGI. The CDR3 DNA sequence: TGTGCCAGCAGTCCCCCGGGAATGTCCCCAGAGACCCAGTACTTC. Protein: CASSPPGMSPETQYF.